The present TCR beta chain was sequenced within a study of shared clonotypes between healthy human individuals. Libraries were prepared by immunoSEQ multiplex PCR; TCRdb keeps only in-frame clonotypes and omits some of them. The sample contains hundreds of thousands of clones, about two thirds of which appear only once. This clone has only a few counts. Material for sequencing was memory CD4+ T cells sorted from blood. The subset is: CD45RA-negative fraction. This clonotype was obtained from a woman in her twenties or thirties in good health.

The CDR3 region has the DNA TGCGCCAGCAGCCAAGCAATTCCAAAAACAGGGGTTAACTATGGCTACACCTTC. Translating it yields CASSQAIPKTGVNYGYTF. V and J are TRBV4-1 and TRBJ1-2; 7 bases match TRBD1. J gave up 1 base and V 1 base, and 12 bases lay outside the gene matches. The CDR3 covers 18 residues. Germline CDR1 and CDR2: MGHRA and YSYEKL.